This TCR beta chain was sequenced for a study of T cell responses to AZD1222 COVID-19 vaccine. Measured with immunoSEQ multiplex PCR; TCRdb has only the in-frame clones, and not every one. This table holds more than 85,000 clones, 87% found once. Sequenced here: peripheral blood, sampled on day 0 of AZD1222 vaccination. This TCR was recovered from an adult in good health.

CDR3 sequence reads: CASSFIPDNEKLFF. CDR3 in DNA: TGTGCCAGCAGCTTTATCCCAGATAATGAAAAACTGTTTTTT. The chain links TRBV7-2 to TRBJ1-4; D gene ambiguous. The CDR3 sequence is 14 residues long. The germline V gene encodes CDR1 SGHTA and CDR2 FQGNSA. V was shortened by 3 bases and J by 4 bases, with 9 bases between the two germline ends.